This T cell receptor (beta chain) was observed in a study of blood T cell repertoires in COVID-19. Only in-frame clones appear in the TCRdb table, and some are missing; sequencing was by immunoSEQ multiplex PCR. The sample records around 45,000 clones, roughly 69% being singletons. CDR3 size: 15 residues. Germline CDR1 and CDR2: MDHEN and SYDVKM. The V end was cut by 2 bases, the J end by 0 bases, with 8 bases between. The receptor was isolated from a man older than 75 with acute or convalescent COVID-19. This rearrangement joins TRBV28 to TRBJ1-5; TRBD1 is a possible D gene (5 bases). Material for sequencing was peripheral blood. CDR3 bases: TGTGCCAGCAGTTTACCAGGGAATAGCAATCAGCCCCAGCATTTT. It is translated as CASSLPGNSNQPQHF.